Presented here are 20 T cell receptor beta chains from one specimen sequenced in a study of shared clonotypes between healthy human individuals. The method was immunoSEQ multiplex PCR; TCRdb's version includes in-frame clones alone and lacks a portion of them. The table has about 2 million clones, over 85% seen once; the top ten hold 0.1% to 0.15%. Sequencing input: naive CD4+ T cells sorted from blood. As to subset: CD45RA+ positively selected. These receptors were obtained from a man between 18 and 29 years old in good health.

The chain combines TRBV30 with TRBJ2-2; TRBD1 matches 8 bases. CDR1 is GTSNPN, CDR2 SVGIG, per germline (reference sequence). The CDR3 sequence is 16 residues long. V shed 2 bases, J shed 4 bases, and the junction held 9 bases outside the gene matches. CDR3 residues: CAWSSRSGGITGELFF. The CDR3 DNA follows: TGTGCCTGGAGTTCACGTTCAGGGGGCATCACCGGGGAGCTGTTTTTT.

The chain employs TRBV13 and TRBJ1-2; D is undetermined. V was pared by 5 bases and J by 8 bases, with 15 bases between. Germline V CDR1 and CDR2: PRHDT, FYEKMQ (reference sequence). This CDR3 has 13 residues. Here the CDR3 DNA reads TGTGCCAGCAGCCCCCGGGGTCTCGGGGGCTACACCTTC. This translates into CASSPRGLGGYTF.

This chain uses TRBV9 with TRBJ1-1, with 7 bases aligning to TRBD1. The V gene end was trimmed by 4 bases and the J gene end by 4 bases; junction bases not matched to a gene: 10. Germline V gives CDR1 SGDLS, CDR2 YYNGEE. This CDR3 has 15 amino acids. CDR3 sequence: CASSLERGPGTEAFF. CDR3 sequence (DNA): TGTGCCAGCAGCCTCGAAAGGGGGCCCGGCACTGAAGCTTTCTTT.

The J gene is TRBJ2-7, the V gene TRBV12-1; TRBD2, the table's D call, was not compared with the DNA. TRBV12-1 is classified as a pseudogene. The CDR3 has 18 amino acids. The CDR3, as DNA: TGTGCCAGCAGCCCGCGGGGGCGACACCTACGGGGATCCTACGAGCAGTACTTC. It encodes CASSPRGRHLRGSYEQYF.

The chain links TRBV2 to TRBJ2-7; D possibly corresponds to TRBD2 (5 bases). V lost 6 bases to trimming and J lost 2 bases, with 14 bases between them. The CDR3 is 14 amino acids. The germline V gene has CDR1 SNHLY and CDR2 FYNNEI. This chain's CDR3 is CASRHRGLTYEQYF. CDR3 coding DNA: TGTGCCAGCAGGCATCGGGGTCTTACCTACGAGCAGTACTTC. Filled out from reference TRBV2 and TRBJ2-7, the complete variable domain reads EPEVTQTPSHQVTQMGQEVILRCVPISNHLYFYWYRQILGQKVEFLVSFYNNEISEKSEIFDDQFSVERPDGSNFTLKIRSTKLEDSAMYFCASRHRGLTYEQYFGPGTRLTVT.

Remarks on this clone: Other DNA sequences in the sample encode the same CDR3. This chain links TRBV6-6 with TRBJ2-5; D is ambiguous. The CDR3 consists of 11 residues. Germline-derived CDR1 and CDR2 are MNHNY and SVGAGI (reference sequence). V lost 2 bases to trimming and J lost 5 bases, with 3 bases between them. In DNA, the CDR3 is TGTGCCAGCAGTTACCTTGAGACCCAGTACTTC. It encodes CASSYLETQYF.

The CDR3 sequence: CASTPRGGGAYEQYF. In DNA, the CDR3 is TGTGCCAGCACCCCACGTGGAGGGGGGGCCTACGAGCAGTACTTC. The V call is TRBV6-5, the J call TRBJ2-7, with D perhaps matching TRBD2 (7 bases). The CDR3 spans 15 residues. The V end was cut by 7 bases, the J end by 2 bases, with 18 bases between. Germline CDR1 reads MNHEY; CDR2 reads SVGAGI.

The rearrangement uses TRBV6-6 and TRBJ2-7; perhaps TRBD2 as D (6 bases). Trimming stripped 4 bases from V and 4 bases from J, with 17 bases between. The CDR3 is 15 residues long. Germline-derived CDR1 and CDR2 are MNHNY and SVGAGI (reference sequence). The CDR3 spells CASSSSGAGRYEQYF. As DNA, the CDR3 is TGTGCCAGCAGTTCCTCGGGTGCGGGAAGGTACGAGCAGTACTTC.

The rearrangement links TRBV12-5 to TRBJ1-6, with no clear D. The CDR3 totals 18 residues. Germline V gene lookup returns CDR1 LGHNT and CDR2 FRNRAP. V shed 0 bases and J shed 0 bases, with 12 bases lying between them. The CDR3, as DNA: TGTGCTAGTGGTTTGGTATTCACCTTAAGCTCCTATAATTCACCCCTCCACTTT. Protein: CASGLVFTLSSYNSPLHF. The full variable domain, with the rest looked up from reference TRBV12-5 and TRBJ1-6, is DARVTQTPRHKVTEMGQEVTMRCQPILGHNTVFWYRQTMMQGLELLAYFRNRAPLDDSGMPKDRFSAEMPDATLATLKIQPSEPRDSAVYFCASGLVFTLSSYNSPLHFGNGTRLTVT.

The CDR3 DNA reads TGTGCCAGCTCACCTCAGACAGCCCCGGGTAACATTCAGTACTTC. This encodes CASSPQTAPGNIQYF. The V gene is TRBV18, the J gene TRBJ2-4; weak D call: TRBD1 (5 bases). CDR3 length: 15 residues. Germline V CDR1 and CDR2: KGHSH, LQKENI. Trimming pared 3 bases from V and 7 bases from J, leaving 16 bases between.

The chain uses TRBV30 and TRBJ1-6, with no clear D. Trimming left V 4 bases short and J 8 bases short, with 12 bases between. CDR3 length: 13 residues. Germline-derived CDR1 and CDR2 are GTSNPN and SVGIG (reference sequence). CDR3 sequence (DNA): TGTGCCTGGAAAAGACGAAGGGATTCACCCCTCCACTTT. This sequence encodes CAWKRRRDSPLHF.

The chain links TRBV9 to TRBJ2-4; D might be TRBD1 or TRBD2, each matching 5 bases. The V and J ends lost 3 bases and 0 bases respectively, with 13 bases between them. This CDR3 contains 16 residues. The germline V gene encodes CDR1 SGDLS and CDR2 YYNGEE. DNA for the CDR3: TGTGCCAGCAGCGCAGCCTCCGGGACAGCCAAAAACATTCAGTACTTC. This gives the protein CASSAASGTAKNIQYF.

The CDR3 loop is CASSRPTKDTQYF. In DNA, the CDR3 is TGTGCCAGCAGCCGACCAACCAAGGATACGCAGTATTTT. The genes are TRBV11-2 and TRBJ2-3; D gene uncertain. Per the germline V gene, CDR1 is SGHAT and CDR2 is FQNNGV. The CDR3 totals 13 residues. V was trimmed by 5 bases and J by 6 bases, leaving 12 bases between them. The full variable domain, its missing parts supplied by reference TRBV11-2 and TRBJ2-3, is EAGVAQSPRYKIIEKRQSVAFWCNPISGHATLYWYQQILGQGPKLLIQFQNNGVVDDSQLPKDRFSAERLKGVDSTLKIQPAKLEDSAVYLCASSRPTKDTQYFGPGTRLTVL.

Comment on this clone: Other DNA variants within this sample encode the same CDR3. The chain has TRBV6-5 and TRBJ1-1; D not certain. The germline CDR1 and CDR2 sequences are MNHEY and SVGAGI. V lost 0 bases and J 1 base, leaving 6 bases between the germline ends. This CDR3 comprises 14 residues. The CDR3 region is CASSYSGWNTEAFF. The DNA for the CDR3 is TGTGCCAGCAGTTACTCAGGGTGGAACACTGAAGCTTTCTTT.

This chain connects TRBV5-6 to TRBJ2-7; possibly TRBD2 for D (6 bases). The V gene lost 3 bases and the J gene lost 12 bases, with 16 bases spanning the gap. The CDR3 is 12 residues long. CDR1 is SGHDT and CDR2 is YYEEEE in the germline V gene. DNA of the CDR3: TGTGCCAGCAGCTCCCCTCTCGGGAGACGGTACTTC. This gives the protein CASSSPLGRRYF. The full variable domain, rest sourced from reference TRBV5-6 and TRBJ2-7, is DAGVTQSPTHLIKTRGQQVTLRCSPKSGHDTVSWYQQALGQGPQFIFQYYEEEERQRGNFPDRFSGHQFPNYSSELNVNALLLGDSALYLCASSSPLGRRYFGPGTRLTVT.

J is TRBJ1-1 and V is TRBV10-3; 7 bases agree with TRBD1. From germline, CDR1 is ENHRY and CDR2 SYGVKD. This CDR3 comprises 11 residues. After removal of 10 bases from V and 5 bases from J, the junction contained 4 bases not matched to a gene. This CDR3 is CATTGSTEAFF. The CDR3 DNA sequence: TGTGCCACGACAGGGTCTACTGAAGCTTTCTTT.

The rearrangement links TRBV30 to TRBJ1-6; D is possibly TRBD1 (5 bases). Germline loops: CDR1 GTSNPN, CDR2 SVGIG (reference sequence). V lost 3 bases and J 2 bases, leaving 14 bases between the germline ends. There are 16 residues in the CDR3. In DNA, the CDR3 is TGTGCCTGGAGGGCGCCAGGGTTCGCCTATAATTCACCCCTCCACTTT. Translating gives CAWRAPGFAYNSPLHF.

This chain links TRBV9 with TRBJ1-2; TRBD1 matches 9 bases. CDR3 size: 15 residues. V trimming: 3 bases; J trimming: 3 bases; junction bases outside the gene matches: 6. CDR1 SGDLS and CDR2 YYNGEE come from the germline V gene. The CDR3 loop reads CASSERDRVDYGYTF. The CDR3 region has the DNA TGTGCCAGCAGCGAACGGGACAGGGTTGACTATGGCTACACCTTC.

This clone was picked up a small number of times. The CDR3 DNA sequence: TGTGCCAGCAGCTGGGATCGACAGAACTATGGCTACACCTTC. The encoded protein is CASSWDRQNYGYTF. The J gene is TRBJ1-2, the V gene TRBV11-2; possibly TRBD1 for D (5 bases). Germline-derived CDR1 and CDR2 are SGHAT and FQNNGV. Trimming shortened V by 4 bases and J by 2 bases, and 11 bases separated the two germline ends. The CDR3 is 14 amino acids.

This chain links TRBV2 with TRBJ1-5; 8 bases match TRBD1. The CDR3 covers 14 residues. Germline V lookup: CDR1 SNHLY, CDR2 FYNNEI. With 6 bases clipped from V and 6 bases from J, the junction kept 7 bases outside the gene matches. CDR3 residues: CASRLDRAAQPQHF. Here the CDR3 DNA reads TGTGCCAGCAGGCTGGACAGGGCGGCTCAGCCCCAGCATTTT.